The subject of this entry is one TCR beta chain. Other nucleotide sequences in the sample specify the same CDR3. The data derive from a study of control samples from healthy donors and cancer patients. Only in-frame clones appear in the TCRdb table, and some are missing; sequencing was by immunoSEQ multiplex PCR. This repertoire shows about 77,000 clones, about 92% found once; its top ten account for around 6%. Trimming left V 7 bases short and J 3 bases short, with 4 bases between. Germline V gives CDR1 MNHEY, CDR2 SVGAGI. The CDR3 is made up of 11 amino acids. The sequencing input was blood. The rearrangement uses TRBV6-5 and TRBJ1-3; D is undetermined. This receptor was identified in a woman between 55 and 75 years old in good health. CDR3 bases: TGTGCCAGCATGTTTGGAAACACCATATATTTT. This codes for CASMFGNTIYF.